Listed below are T cell receptor beta chains from one sample, sequenced in a study of blood T cell repertoires in COVID-19. TCRdb's table, derived via immunoSEQ multiplex PCR, lists solely in-frame clones and lacks some. The table includes some 670,000 clones, over 80% detected once. The sequenced material came from peripheral blood. These receptors originate from a woman aged 18 to 35 with acute or convalescent COVID-19. The CDR3 runs from the conserved cysteine through the conserved F or W. The D gene is left open where the match is weak.

V: TRBV30
J: TRBJ1-2
D: NA
DNA: TGTGCCTGGACCCTGGGGCAGTATGGCTACACCTTC
CDR3: CAWTLGQYGYTF

V: TRBV5-6
J: TRBJ1-3
D: TRBD1
DNA: TGTGCCAGCAGCGGGGACAGGGGTAATGGAAACACCATATATTTT
CDR3: CASSGDRGNGNTIYF

V: TRBV4-1
J: TRBJ2-1
D: TRBD2
DNA: TGCGCCAGCAGCCAAGATCCGGGCTGGGCAGCGGGGGACAATGAGCAGTTCTTC
CDR3: CASSQDPGWAAGDNEQFF

V: TRBV7-9
J: TRBJ2-1
D: TRBD2
DNA: TGTGCCAGCAGCACGGGGACTAGCTCTAAAAAGTACAATGAGCAGTTCTTC
CDR3: CASSTGTSSKKYNEQFF

V: TRBV7-2
J: TRBJ1-1
D: TRBD1
DNA: TGTGCCAGCAGCTTAGAGGGACAGGTTGTGAACACTGAAGCTTTCTTT
CDR3: CASSLEGQVVNTEAFF

V: TRBV21-1
J: TRBJ1-1
D: NA
DNA: TGTGCCAGCAGTTGCGACACTGAAGCTTTCTTT
CDR3: CASSCDTEAFF

V: TRBV23-1
J: TRBJ1-5
D: NA
DNA: TGCGCCAGCAGCTCCCGGGGGGGCAGAATTATATATAGCAATCAGCCCCAGCATTTT
CDR3: CASSSRGGRIIYSNQPQHF

V: TRBV24-1
J: TRBJ2-3
D: TRBD2
DNA: TGTGCCACCAGTGATTCCCTACTAGCGGGGGTGGCAGATACGCAGTATTTT
CDR3: CATSDSLLAGVADTQYF

V: TRBV3-1/TRBV3-2
J: TRBJ1-2
D: NA
DNA: TGTGCCAGCAGGCTGACAGACACTCCCTTATATGGCTACACCTTC
CDR3: CASRLTDTPLYGYTF

V: TRBV6-5
J: TRBJ1-1
D: TRBD1
DNA: TGTGCCAGCAGTTACTCGACAGGGAGGGCTTTCTTT
CDR3: CASSYSTGRAFF

V: TRBV14
J: TRBJ1-1
D: NA
DNA: TGTGCCAGCAGCCAAGCGGGGGGCTGGAACACTGAAGCTTTCTTT
CDR3: CASSQAGGWNTEAFF

V: TRBV12-5
J: TRBJ1-2
D: NA
DNA: TGTGCTAGTGGTTTGCGGTCCGGTTCTAACTATGGCTACACCTTC
CDR3: CASGLRSGSNYGYTF

V: TRBV5-1
J: TRBJ1-1
D: NA
DNA: TGCGCCAGCAGCTGGGCAGGGGCTGAAGCTTTCTTT
CDR3: CASSWAGAEAFF

V: TRBV12-3/TRBV12-4
J: TRBJ2-2
D: NA
DNA: TGTGCCAGCAGCCTTGACACCGGGGAGCTGTTTTTT
CDR3: CASSLDTGELFF

V: TRBV7-9
J: TRBJ1-2
D: TRBD1
DNA: TGTGCCAGCAGCACCAGGACAGGCTCAGCTAACTATGGCTACACCTTC
CDR3: CASSTRTGSANYGYTF

V: TRBV4-1
J: TRBJ2-7
D: NA
DNA: TGCGCCAGCAGCCAAGTTTATCCCCTAGGCAGCTACGAGCAGTACTTC
CDR3: CASSQVYPLGSYEQYF

V: TRBV5-1
J: TRBJ1-1
D: TRBD1
DNA: TGCGCCAGCAGCCTCACAGGGGTTGGCACTGAAGCTTTCTTT
CDR3: CASSLTGVGTEAFF

V: TRBV20-1
J: TRBJ2-6
D: TRBD1
DNA: TGCAGTGCTAGTACCAGGGGGCGTGGGGCCAACGTCCTGACTTTC
CDR3: CSASTRGRGANVLTF

V: TRBV5-6
J: TRBJ2-2
D: NA
DNA: TGTGCCAGCAGCTTGGGTGGCTTATTCACCGGGGAGCTGTTTTTT
CDR3: CASSLGGLFTGELFF

V: TRBV6-5
J: TRBJ1-2
D: TRBD1
DNA: TGTGCCAGCAGCCCCGGGACAGGCTATGGCTACACCTTC
CDR3: CASSPGTGYGYTF

V: TRBV5-1
J: TRBJ1-3
D: NA
DNA: TGCGCCAGCAGCTTAACTACAGGGAGTGGAAACACCATATATTTT
CDR3: CASSLTTGSGNTIYF

V: TRBV19
J: TRBJ1-4
D: TRBD1
DNA: TGTGCCAGTAGTATCCAACCCCACAGGGGGCGAAGGGATGAAAAACTGTTTTTT
CDR3: CASSIQPHRGRRDEKLFF

V: TRBV5-8
J: TRBJ1-2
D: NA
DNA: TGTGCCAGCCTCTCAGAGCGGGGGGACTATGGCTACACCTTC
CDR3: CASLSERGDYGYTF

V: TRBV27
J: TRBJ1-5
D: NA
DNA: TGTGCCAGCAGGGTACAGGGCCGCAATCAGCCCCAGCATTTT
CDR3: CASRVQGRNQPQHF

V: TRBV5-1
J: TRBJ1-2
D: TRBD1
DNA: TGCGCCAGCAGCCTCCCCCGGGACAGGGGTAACTATGGCTACACCTTC
CDR3: CASSLPRDRGNYGYTF

V: TRBV6-2/TRBV6-3
J: TRBJ2-7
D: TRBD1
DNA: TGTGCCAGCAGCCCTGCTCGGACAGGGGATTATTCCGAGCAGTACTTC
CDR3: CASSPARTGDYSEQYF

V: TRBV4-2
J: TRBJ2-3
D: NA
DNA: TGTGCCAGCAGCCGGGGTGAGGCAGGGTCGCGCACAGATACGCAGTATTTT
CDR3: CASSRGEAGSRTDTQYF

V: TRBV3-1/TRBV3-2
J: TRBJ1-2
D: NA
DNA: TGTGCCAGCAGCCAAAACGGCGCGGGTAACTATGGCTACACCTTC
CDR3: CASSQNGAGNYGYTF

V: TRBV7-6
J: TRBJ1-1
D: NA
DNA: TGTGCCAGCAGCGACAGGTGGATGGGCACTGAAGCTTTCTTT
CDR3: CASSDRWMGTEAFF